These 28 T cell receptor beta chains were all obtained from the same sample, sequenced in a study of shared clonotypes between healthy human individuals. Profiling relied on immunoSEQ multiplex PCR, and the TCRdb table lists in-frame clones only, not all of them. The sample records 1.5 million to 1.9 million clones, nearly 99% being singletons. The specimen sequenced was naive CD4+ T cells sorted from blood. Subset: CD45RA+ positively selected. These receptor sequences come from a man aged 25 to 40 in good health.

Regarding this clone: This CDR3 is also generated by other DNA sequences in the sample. DNA of the CDR3: TGTGCCAGTAGTATAATAGGGAATACTGAAGCTTTCTTT. Translation: CASSIIGNTEAFF. This chain connects TRBV19 to TRBJ1-1; the D is unclear. The CDR3 contains 13 residues. The germline CDR1 and CDR2 sequences are LNHDA and SQIVND (reference sequence). The V end lost 2 bases, the J end lost 5 bases, and 9 bases lay between the germline ends.

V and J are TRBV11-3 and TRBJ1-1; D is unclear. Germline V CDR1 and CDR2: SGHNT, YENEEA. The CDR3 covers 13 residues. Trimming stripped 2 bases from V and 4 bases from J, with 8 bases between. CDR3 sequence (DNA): TGTGCCAGCAGCTTAATCCCGGGCACTGAAGCTTTCTTT. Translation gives CASSLIPGTEAFF. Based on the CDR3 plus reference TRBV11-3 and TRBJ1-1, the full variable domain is EAGVVQSPRYKIIEKKQPVAFWCNPISGHNTLYWYLQNLGQGPELLIRYENEEAVDDSQLPKDRFSAERLKGVDSTLKIQPAELGDSAVYLCASSLIPGTEAFFGQGTRLTVV.

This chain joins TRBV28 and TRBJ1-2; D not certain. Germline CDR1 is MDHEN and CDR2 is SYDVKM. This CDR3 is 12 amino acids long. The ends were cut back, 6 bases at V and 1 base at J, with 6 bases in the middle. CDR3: CASRSLNYGYTF. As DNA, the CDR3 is TGTGCCAGCAGATCGCTTAACTATGGCTACACCTTC.

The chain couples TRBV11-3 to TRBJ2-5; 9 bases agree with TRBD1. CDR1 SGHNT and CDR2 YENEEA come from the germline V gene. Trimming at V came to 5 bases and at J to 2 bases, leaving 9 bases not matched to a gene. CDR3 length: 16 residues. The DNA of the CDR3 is TGTGCCAGCAGCCACGGACAGGGGTTAGGACAAGAGACCCAGTACTTC. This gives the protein CASSHGQGLGQETQYF.

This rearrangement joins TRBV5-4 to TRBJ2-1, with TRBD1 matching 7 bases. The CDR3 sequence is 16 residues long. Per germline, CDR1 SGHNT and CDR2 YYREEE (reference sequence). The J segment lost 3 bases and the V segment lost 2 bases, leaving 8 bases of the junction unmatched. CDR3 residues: CASSFPPGQSYNEQFF. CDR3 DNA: TGTGCCAGCAGCTTTCCGCCGGGACAGAGCTACAATGAGCAGTTCTTC.

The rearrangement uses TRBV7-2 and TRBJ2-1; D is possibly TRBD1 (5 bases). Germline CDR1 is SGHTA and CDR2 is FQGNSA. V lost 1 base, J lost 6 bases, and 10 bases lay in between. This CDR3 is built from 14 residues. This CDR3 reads CASSLVFRANEQFF. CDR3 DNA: TGTGCCAGCAGCTTAGTTTTCAGGGCCAATGAGCAGTTCTTC.

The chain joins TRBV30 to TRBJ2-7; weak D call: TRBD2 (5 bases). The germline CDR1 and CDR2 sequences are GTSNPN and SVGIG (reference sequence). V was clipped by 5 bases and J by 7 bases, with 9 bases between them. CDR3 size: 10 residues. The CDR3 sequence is CAWGGLEQYF. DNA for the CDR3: TGTGCCTGGGGCGGACTGGAGCAGTACTTC.

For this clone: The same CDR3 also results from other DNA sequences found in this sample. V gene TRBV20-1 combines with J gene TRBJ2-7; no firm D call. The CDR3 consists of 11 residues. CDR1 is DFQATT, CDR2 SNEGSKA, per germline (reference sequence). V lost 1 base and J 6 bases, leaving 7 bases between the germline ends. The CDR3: CSARGVGEQYF. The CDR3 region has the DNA TGCAGTGCTAGAGGGGTGGGCGAGCAGTACTTC.

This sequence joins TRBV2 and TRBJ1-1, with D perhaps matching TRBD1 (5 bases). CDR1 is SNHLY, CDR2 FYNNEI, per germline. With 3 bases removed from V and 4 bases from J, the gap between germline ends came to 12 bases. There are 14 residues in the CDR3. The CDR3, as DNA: TGTGCCAGCAGTGAGGCACCCGGGGCCACTGAAGCTTTCTTT. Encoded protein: CASSEAPGATEAFF. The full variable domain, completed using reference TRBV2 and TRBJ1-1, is EPEVTQTPSHQVTQMGQEVILRCVPISNHLYFYWYRQILGQKVEFLVSFYNNEISEKSEIFDDQFSVERPDGSNFTLKIRSTKLEDSAMYFCASSEAPGATEAFFGQGTRLTVV.

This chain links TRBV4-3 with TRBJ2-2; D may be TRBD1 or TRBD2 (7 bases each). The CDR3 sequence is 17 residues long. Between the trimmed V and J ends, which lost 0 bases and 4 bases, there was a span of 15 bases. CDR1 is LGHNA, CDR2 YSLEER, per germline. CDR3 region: CASSQDKQGRGTGELFF. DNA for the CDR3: TGCGCCAGCAGCCAAGATAAACAGGGGAGGGGCACCGGGGAGCTGTTTTTT.

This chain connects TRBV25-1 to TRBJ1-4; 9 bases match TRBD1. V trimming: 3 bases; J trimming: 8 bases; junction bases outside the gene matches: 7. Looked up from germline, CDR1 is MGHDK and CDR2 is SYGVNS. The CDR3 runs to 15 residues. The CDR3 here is CASSDTGTGSEKLFF. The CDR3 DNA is TGTGCCAGCAGTGATACCGGGACAGGGAGCGAAAAACTGTTTTTT.

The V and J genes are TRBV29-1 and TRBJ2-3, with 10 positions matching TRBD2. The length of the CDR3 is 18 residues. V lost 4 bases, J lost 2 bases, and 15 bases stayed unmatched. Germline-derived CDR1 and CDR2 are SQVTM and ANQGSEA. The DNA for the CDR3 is TGCAGCGTTGTGAGACTAGCGGGTTTCCGACCCTACACAGATACGCAGTATTTT. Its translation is CSVVRLAGFRPYTDTQYF.

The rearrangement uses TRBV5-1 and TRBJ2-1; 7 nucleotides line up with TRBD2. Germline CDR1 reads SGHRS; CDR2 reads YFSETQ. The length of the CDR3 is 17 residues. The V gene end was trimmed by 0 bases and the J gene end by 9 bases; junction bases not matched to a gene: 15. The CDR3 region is CASSLVESNPAGSEQFF. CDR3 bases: TGCGCCAGCAGCTTGGTGGAATCGAATCCAGCGGGAAGTGAGCAGTTCTTC.

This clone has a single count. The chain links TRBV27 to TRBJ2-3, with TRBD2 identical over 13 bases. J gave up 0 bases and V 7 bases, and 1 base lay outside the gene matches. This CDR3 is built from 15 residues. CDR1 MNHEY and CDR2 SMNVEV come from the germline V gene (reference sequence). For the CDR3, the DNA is TGTGCCAGCAAGACTAGCGGGAGGAGCACAGATACGCAGTATTTT. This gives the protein CASKTSGRSTDTQYF.

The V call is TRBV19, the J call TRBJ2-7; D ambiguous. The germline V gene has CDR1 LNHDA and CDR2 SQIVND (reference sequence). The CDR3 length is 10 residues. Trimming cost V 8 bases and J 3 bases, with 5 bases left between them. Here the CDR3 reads CASGNYEQYF. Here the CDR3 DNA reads TGTGCCAGTGGTAACTACGAGCAGTACTTC.

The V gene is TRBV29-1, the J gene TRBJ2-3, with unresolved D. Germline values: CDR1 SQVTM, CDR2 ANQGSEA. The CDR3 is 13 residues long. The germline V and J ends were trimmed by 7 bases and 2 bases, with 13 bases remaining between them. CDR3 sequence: CSGGFSYTDTQYF. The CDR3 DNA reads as TGCAGCGGGGGATTTTCGTACACAGATACGCAGTATTTT.

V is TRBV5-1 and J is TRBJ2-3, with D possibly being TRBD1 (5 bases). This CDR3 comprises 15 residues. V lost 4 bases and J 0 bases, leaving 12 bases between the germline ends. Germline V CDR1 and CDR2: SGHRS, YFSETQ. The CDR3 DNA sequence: TGCGCCAGCAGCCCAAGGGGCCAAAGCACAGATACGCAGTATTTT. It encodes CASSPRGQSTDTQYF.

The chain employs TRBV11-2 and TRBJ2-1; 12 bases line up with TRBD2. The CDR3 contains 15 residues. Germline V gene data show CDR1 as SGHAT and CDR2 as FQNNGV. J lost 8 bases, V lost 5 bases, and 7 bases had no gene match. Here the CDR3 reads CASSPSSGRVHEQFF. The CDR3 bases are TGTGCCAGCAGCCCCTCTAGCGGGAGGGTGCATGAGCAGTTCTTC.

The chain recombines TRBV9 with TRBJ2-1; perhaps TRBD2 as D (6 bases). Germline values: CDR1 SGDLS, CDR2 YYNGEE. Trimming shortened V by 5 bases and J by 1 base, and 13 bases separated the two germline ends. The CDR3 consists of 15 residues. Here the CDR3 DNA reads TGTGCCAGCAGTGAAGCGGAGGGGTCCTACAATGAGCAGTTCTTC. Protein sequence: CASSEAEGSYNEQFF.

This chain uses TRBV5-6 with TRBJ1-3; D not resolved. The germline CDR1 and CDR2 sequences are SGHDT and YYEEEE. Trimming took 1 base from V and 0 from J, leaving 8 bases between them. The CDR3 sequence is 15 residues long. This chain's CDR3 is CASSLRALSGNTIYF. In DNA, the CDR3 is TGTGCCAGCAGCTTGAGGGCTCTCTCTGGAAACACCATATATTTT.

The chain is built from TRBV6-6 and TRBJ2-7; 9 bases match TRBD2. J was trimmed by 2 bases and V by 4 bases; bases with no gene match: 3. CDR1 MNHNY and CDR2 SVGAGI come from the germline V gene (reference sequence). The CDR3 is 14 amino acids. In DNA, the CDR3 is TGTGCCAGCAGTTTAGCGGGAGAAACCTACGAGCAGTACTTC. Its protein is CASSLAGETYEQYF.

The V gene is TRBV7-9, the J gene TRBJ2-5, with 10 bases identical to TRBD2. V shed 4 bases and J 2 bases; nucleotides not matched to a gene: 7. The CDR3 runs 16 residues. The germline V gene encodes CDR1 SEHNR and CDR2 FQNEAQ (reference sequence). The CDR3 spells CASSSPTSGRQETQYF. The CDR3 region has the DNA TGTGCCAGCAGCTCGCCGACTAGCGGGCGACAAGAGACCCAGTACTTC.

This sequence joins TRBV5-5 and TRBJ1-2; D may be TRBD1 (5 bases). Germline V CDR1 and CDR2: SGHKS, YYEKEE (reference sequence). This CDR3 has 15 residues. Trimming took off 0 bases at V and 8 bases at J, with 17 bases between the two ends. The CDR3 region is CASSLAGRESVGYTF. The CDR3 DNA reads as TGTGCCAGCAGCTTGGCTGGCAGGGAGAGTGTAGGCTACACCTTC. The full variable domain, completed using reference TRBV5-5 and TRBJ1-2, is DAGVTQSPTHLIKTRGQQVTLRCSPISGHKSVSWYQQVLGQGPQFIFQYYEKEERGRGNFPDRFSARQFPNYSSELNVNALLLGDSALYLCASSLAGRESVGYTFGSGTRLTVV.

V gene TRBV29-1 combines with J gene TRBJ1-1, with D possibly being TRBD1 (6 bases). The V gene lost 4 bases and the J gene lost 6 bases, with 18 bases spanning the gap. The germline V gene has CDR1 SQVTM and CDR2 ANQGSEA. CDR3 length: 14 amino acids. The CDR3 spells CSVARGGSKPEAFF. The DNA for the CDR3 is TGCAGCGTTGCCAGGGGCGGAAGTAAGCCTGAAGCTTTCTTT.

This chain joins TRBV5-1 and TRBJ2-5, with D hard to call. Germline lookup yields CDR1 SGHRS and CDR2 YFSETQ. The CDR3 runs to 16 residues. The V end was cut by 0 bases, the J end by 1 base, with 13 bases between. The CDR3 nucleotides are TGCGCCAGCAGCTTGGGGGCCCCGGCCTCCCAAGAGACCCAGTACTTC. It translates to CASSLGAPASQETQYF.

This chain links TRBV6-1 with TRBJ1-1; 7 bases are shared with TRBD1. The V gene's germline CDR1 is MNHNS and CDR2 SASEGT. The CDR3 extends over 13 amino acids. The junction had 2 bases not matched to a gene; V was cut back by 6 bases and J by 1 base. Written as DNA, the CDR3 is TGTGCCAGCAGGGGACAGTCGAACACTGAAGCTTTCTTT. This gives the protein CASRGQSNTEAFF.

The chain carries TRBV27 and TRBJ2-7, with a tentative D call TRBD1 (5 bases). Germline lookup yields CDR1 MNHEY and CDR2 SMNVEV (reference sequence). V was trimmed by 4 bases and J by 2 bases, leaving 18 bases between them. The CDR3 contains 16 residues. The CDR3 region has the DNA TGTGCCAGCAGTTCGCCATCCACAAGGGGAACCTACGAGCAGTACTTC. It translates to CASSSPSTRGTYEQYF.

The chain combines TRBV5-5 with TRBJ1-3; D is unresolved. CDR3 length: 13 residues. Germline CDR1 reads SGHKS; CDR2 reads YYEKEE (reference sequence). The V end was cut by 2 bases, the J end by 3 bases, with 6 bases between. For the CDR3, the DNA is TGTGCCAGCAGCTTCCGTGATGGAAACACCATATATTTT. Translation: CASSFRDGNTIYF.